Each of the 11 T cell receptor beta chains below was sequenced from the same sample in a study of beta chain features in type 1 diabetes. Study-level points and caveats: All four CD4+ subsets of Type 1 diabetes patients contained TCRB CDR3s that were moderately but significantly shorter.

Reverse transcribing all isolated RNA meant expressed TCRB transcripts were sequenced. Clones were sequenced by immunoSEQ multiplex PCR, and TCRdb holds only the in-frame ones, with some missing. The sample has approximately 260,000 clones; just over 20% are singletons. Which antigens these TCRs recognize remains unknown. The sample taken for sequencing was naive CD4+ T cells from blood. Receptors were obtained from a woman aged 35 to 49 with type 1 diabetes.

The chain has TRBV28 and TRBJ1-5; 7 bases are a match to TRBD1. J lost 3 bases, V lost 4 bases, and 3 bases had no gene match. In germline, CDR1 is MDHEN, CDR2 SYDVKM. The CDR3 runs 14 residues. The CDR3 reads CASSWGQNNQPQHF. The CDR3 nucleotides are TGTGCCAGCAGTTGGGGACAGAACAATCAGCCCCAGCATTTT.

A few counts support this clone. The chain uses TRBV2 and TRBJ2-4; TRBD1 aligns across 7 bases. V dropped 7 bases and J dropped 16; count of bases not matched to a gene: 13. The germline V gene encodes CDR1 SNHLY and CDR2 FYNNEI. CDR3 size: 12 residues. CDR3 sequence: CASTPLTGSAYF. For the CDR3, the DNA is TGTGCCAGCACCCCATTGACAGGGTCGGCTTACTTC.

This clone has more than one count but fewer than ten. The chain couples TRBV13 to TRBJ1-2; TRBD1 is a possible D gene (6 bases). This CDR3 has 12 residues. Germline lookup yields CDR1 PRHDT and CDR2 FYEKMQ (reference sequence). The V gene lost 5 bases and the J gene lost 7 bases, with 11 bases spanning the gap. CDR3 bases: TGTGCCAGCAGCGAGGGGGGGAGTGGCTACACCTTC. Its translation: CASSEGGSGYTF. Filled out from reference TRBV13 and TRBJ1-2, the complete variable domain reads AAGVIQSPRHLIKEKRETATLKCYPIPRHDTVYWYQQGPGQDPQFLISFYEKMQSDKGSIPDRFSAQQFSDYHSELNMSSLELGDSALYFCASSEGGSGYTFGSGTRLTVV.

The sample holds a few counts of this clone. The V gene is TRBV9, the J gene TRBJ1-1; maybe TRBD1 (5 bases). The CDR3 has 12 residues. Germline V gene sequence: CDR1 SGDLS, CDR2 YYNGEE. V lost 3 bases and J lost 6, with 9 bases in between. CDR3 sequence: CASSASGSEAFF. The CDR3 DNA is TGTGCCAGCAGCGCCTCAGGGTCTGAAGCTTTCTTT.

In this sample, this clone turned up a few times. V and J are TRBV27 and TRBJ1-6; no firm D call. Trimming shortened V by 3 bases and J by 7 bases, and 4 bases separated the two germline ends. CDR1 MNHEY and CDR2 SMNVEV come from the germline V gene (reference sequence). The CDR3 is 12 residues long. Here the CDR3 reads CASSLGNSPLHF. As DNA, the CDR3 is TGTGCCAGCAGTTTGGGCAATTCACCCCTCCACTTT.

The J gene is TRBJ2-7, the V gene TRBV7-7; D remains ambiguous. The CDR3 runs to 9 residues. Germline CDR1 is SSHAT and CDR2 is FNYEAQ (reference sequence). The CDR3, as DNA: TGTGCTCCCTCGGACGAGCAGTACTTC. It is translated as CAPSDEQYF.

In its sample, this clone was seen a few times. V and J are TRBV6-6 and TRBJ1-2, with D perhaps TRBD1 (5 bases). The V gene's germline CDR1 is MNHNY and CDR2 SVGAGI (reference sequence). The CDR3 length is 13 residues. The V gene lost 0 bases and the J gene lost 8 bases, with 10 bases spanning the gap. Here the CDR3 reads CASSYSTEEGYTF. CDR3 DNA: TGTGCCAGCAGTTACTCGACAGAGGAGGGCTACACCTTC.

This clone was observed a few times. This sequence joins TRBV29-1 and TRBJ1-1; D is unresolved. Trimming removed 7 bases from V and 7 bases from J, with 10 bases in between. The CDR3 sequence is 10 residues long. Germline V gene lookup returns CDR1 SQVTM and CDR2 ANQGSEA. CDR3 loop: CSAYEGEAFF. CDR3 bases: TGCAGCGCATACGAGGGTGAAGCTTTCTTT. Supplemented by reference TRBV29-1 and TRBJ1-1, the full variable domain reads SAVISQKPSRDICQRGTSLTIQCQVDSQVTMMFWYRQQPGQSLTLIATANQGSEATYESGFVIDKFPISRPNLTFSTLTVSNMSPEDSSIYLCSAYEGEAFFGQGTRLTVV.

The rearrangement links TRBV19 to TRBJ1-5; D is unresolved. This CDR3 has 13 amino acids. Trimming left V 4 bases short and J 7 bases short, with 11 bases between. Germline V gene sequence: CDR1 LNHDA, CDR2 SQIVND (reference sequence). The CDR3 sequence: CASSTQEDQPQHF. The CDR3 DNA sequence: TGTGCCAGTAGTACCCAGGAGGACCAGCCCCAGCATTTT.

The chain has TRBV9 and TRBJ2-7, with 8 positions matching TRBD2. The CDR3 sequence is 13 residues long. CDR1 and CDR2 from the germline V gene are SGDLS and YYNGEE. V lost 3 bases to trimming and J lost 6 bases; unmatched junction nucleotides: 5. In nucleotides, the CDR3 is TGTGCCAGCAGCGGGGATAGCGGGGTCGAGCAGTACTTC. This codes for CASSGDSGVEQYF.

The chain has TRBV28 and TRBJ1-6; D remains ambiguous. Between the trimmed V and J ends, which lost 2 bases and 2 bases, there was a span of 10 bases. Germline CDR1 is MDHEN and CDR2 is SYDVKM. The CDR3 runs 16 residues. CDR3 nucleotides: TGTGCCAGCAGTTTAGCCAGCGGGACCTATAATTCACCCCTCCACTTT. Translated, it gives CASSLASGTYNSPLHF.